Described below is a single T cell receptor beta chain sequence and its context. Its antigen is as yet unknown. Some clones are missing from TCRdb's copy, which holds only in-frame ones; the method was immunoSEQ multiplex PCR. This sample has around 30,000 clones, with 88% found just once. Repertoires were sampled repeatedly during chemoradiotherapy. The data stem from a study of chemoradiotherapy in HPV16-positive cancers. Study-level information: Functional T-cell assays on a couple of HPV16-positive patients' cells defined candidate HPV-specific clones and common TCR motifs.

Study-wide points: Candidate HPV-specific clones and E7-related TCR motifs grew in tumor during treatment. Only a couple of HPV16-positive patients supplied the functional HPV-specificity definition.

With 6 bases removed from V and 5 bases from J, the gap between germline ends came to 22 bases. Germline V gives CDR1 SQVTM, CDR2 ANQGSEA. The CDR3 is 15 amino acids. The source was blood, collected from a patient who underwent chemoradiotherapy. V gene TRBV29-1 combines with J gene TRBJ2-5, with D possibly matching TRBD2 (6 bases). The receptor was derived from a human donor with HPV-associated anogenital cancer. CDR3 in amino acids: CSVGTDSALMETQYF. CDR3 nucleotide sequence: TGCAGCGTAGGGACTGACTCCGCACTTATGGAGACCCAGTACTTC.